This T cell receptor (beta chain) stems from a study of technical replicates of blood from a few donors. The CDR3 is 14 amino acids. V shed 3 bases and J 3 bases; nucleotides not matched to a gene: 1. The V gene's germline CDR1 is SEHNR and CDR2 FQNEAQ (reference sequence). Produced via immunoSEQ multiplex PCR; TCRdb's table is partial and in-frame only. This table holds about 97,000 clones, roughly 95% found once. Sequenced material: T cells isolated from PBMCs. The clonotype comes from a human donor in good health. The chain carries TRBV7-9 and TRBJ2-5, with 10 bases that match TRBD2. The CDR3 nucleotides read TGTGCCAGCAGCTTTGGACTAGCGGAAGAGACCCAGTACTTC. Translating gives CASSFGLAEETQYF.